What follows is one TCR beta chain and its context. Its antigen is unknown. This table comes from immunoSEQ multiplex PCR, and its TCRdb copy is limited to in-frame clones, with some not included. Of approximately 74,000 clones in the sample, roughly four fifths were seen once. With 0 bases removed from V and 7 bases from J, the gap between germline ends came to 11 bases. CDR3 size: 13 residues. CDR1 is SGHDT, CDR2 YYEEEE, per germline. These data originate in a study of T cell responses to AZD1222 COVID-19 vaccine. Regarding the study as a whole: White British ancestry dominated among donors, who included more females, and clonal diversity was possibly underestimated.

The sample consisted of peripheral blood, taken on day 0 of AZD1222 vaccination. This chain uses TRBV5-6 with TRBJ2-7; perhaps TRBD1 as D (6 bases). This clonotype originated in an adult in good health. CDR3 protein: CASSLDRVMEQYF. The CDR3 DNA follows: TGTGCCAGCAGCTTGGACAGGGTGATGGAGCAGTACTTC.